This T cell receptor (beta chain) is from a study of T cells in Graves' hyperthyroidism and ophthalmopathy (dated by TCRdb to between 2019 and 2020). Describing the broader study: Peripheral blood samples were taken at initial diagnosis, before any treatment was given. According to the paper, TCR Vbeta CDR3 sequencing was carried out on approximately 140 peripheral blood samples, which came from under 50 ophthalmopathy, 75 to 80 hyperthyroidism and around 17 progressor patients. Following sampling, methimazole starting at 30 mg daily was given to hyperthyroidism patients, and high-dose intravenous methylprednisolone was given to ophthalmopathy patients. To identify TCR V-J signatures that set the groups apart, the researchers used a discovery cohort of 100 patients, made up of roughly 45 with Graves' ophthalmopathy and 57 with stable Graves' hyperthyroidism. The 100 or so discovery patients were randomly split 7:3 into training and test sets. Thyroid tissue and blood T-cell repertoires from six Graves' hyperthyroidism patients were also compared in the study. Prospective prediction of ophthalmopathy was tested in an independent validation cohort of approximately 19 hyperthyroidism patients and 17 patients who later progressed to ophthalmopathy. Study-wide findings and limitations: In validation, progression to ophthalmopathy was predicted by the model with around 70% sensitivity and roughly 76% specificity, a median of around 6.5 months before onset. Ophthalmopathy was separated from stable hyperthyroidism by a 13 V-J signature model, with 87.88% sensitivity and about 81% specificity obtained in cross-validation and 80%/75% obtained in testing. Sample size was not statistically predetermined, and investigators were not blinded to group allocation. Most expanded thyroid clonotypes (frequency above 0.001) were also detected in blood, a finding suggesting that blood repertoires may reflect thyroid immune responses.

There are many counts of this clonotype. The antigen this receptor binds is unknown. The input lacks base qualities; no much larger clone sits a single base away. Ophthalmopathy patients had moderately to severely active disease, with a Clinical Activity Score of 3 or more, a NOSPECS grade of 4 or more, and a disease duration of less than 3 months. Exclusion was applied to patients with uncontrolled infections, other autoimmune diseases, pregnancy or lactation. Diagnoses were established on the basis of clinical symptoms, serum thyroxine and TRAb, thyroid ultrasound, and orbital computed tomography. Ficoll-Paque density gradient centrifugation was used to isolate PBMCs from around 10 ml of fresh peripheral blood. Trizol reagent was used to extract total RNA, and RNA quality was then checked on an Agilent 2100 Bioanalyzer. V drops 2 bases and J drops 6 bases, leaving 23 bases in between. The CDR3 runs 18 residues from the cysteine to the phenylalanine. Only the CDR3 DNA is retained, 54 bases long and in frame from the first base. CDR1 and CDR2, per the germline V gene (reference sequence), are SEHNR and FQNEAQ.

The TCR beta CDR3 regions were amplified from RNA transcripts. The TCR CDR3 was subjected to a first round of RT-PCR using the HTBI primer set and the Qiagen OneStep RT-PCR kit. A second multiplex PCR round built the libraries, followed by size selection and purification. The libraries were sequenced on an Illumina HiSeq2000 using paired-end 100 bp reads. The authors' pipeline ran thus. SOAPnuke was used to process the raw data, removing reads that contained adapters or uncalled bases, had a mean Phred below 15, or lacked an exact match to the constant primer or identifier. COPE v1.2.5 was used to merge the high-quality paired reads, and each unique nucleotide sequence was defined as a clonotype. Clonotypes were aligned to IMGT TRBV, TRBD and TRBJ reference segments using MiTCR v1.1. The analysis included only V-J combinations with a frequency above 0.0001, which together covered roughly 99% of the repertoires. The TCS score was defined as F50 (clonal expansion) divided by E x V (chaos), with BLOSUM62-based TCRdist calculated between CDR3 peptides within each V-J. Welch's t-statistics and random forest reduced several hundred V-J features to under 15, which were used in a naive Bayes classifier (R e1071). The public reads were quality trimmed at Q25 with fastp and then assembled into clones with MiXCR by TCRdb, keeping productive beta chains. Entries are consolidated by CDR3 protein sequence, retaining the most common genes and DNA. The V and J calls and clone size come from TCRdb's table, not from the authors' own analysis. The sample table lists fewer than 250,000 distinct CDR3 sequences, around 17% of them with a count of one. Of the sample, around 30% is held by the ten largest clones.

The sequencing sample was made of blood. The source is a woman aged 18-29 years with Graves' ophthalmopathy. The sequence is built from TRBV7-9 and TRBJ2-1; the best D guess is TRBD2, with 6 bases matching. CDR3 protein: CASSLYSWEEMPGNEQFF. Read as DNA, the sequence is TGTGCCAGCAGCTTATATTCATGGGAGGAGATGCCTGGCAATGAGCAGTTCTTC. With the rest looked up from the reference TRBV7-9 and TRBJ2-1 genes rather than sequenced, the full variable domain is DTGVSQNPRHKITKRGQNVTFRCDPISEHNRLYWYRQTLGQGPEFLTYFQNEAQLEKSRLLSDRFSAERPKGSFSTLEIQRTEQGDSAMYLCASSLYSWEEMPGNEQFFGPGTRLTVL.